The 20 T cell receptor beta chains in this list originate from one sample, sequenced in a study of blood T cell repertoires in COVID-19. The data were produced by immunoSEQ multiplex PCR, yet TCRdb's version contains in-frame clones alone and is incomplete. The table records about 53,000 clones, around four fifths of them present only once. The specimen was peripheral blood. The receptors were sampled from a human donor in a cohort sampled during active COVID-19.

In this sample, this clone turned up a few times. The chain links TRBV2 to TRBJ1-2, with a possible D match to TRBD1 (6 bases). The CDR3 is 13 residues long. Germline V gene data show CDR1 as SNHLY and CDR2 as FYNNEI. Trimming removed 4 bases from V and 6 bases from J, with 12 bases in between. The DNA of the CDR3 is TGTGCCAGCAGTGTACAGGGAAGGGATGGCTACACCTTC. Protein sequence: CASSVQGRDGYTF.

This clone has only a few counts. The V and J genes are TRBV7-2 and TRBJ2-7; TRBD2 agrees at 9 bases. Germline assignment: CDR1 SGHTA and CDR2 FQGNSA. The CDR3 contains 18 residues. Trimming took 4 bases from V and 6 from J; bases not matched to a gene: 19. CDR3 in DNA: TGTGCCAGCAGCTCGCCCCCAGGGGCGGGGGGGCAATCGCGCGAGCAGTACTTC. It is translated as CASSSPPGAGGQSREQYF.

This chain links TRBV5-4 with TRBJ2-7; 9 nucleotides match TRBD2. The CDR3 has 15 amino acids. The trim removed 4 bases at V and 4 bases at J, leaving 9 bases unmatched. Germline loops: CDR1 SGHNT, CDR2 YYREEE (reference sequence). The CDR3 is CASSRMAGGGYEQYF. CDR3 DNA: TGTGCCAGCAGCCGGATGGCGGGGGGGGGTTACGAGCAGTACTTC.

V is TRBV5-4 and J is TRBJ1-2; 10 nucleotides agree with TRBD1. V trimming: 7 bases; J trimming: 1 base; junction bases outside the gene matches: 7. Looked up from germline, CDR1 is SGHNT and CDR2 is YYREEE (reference sequence). This CDR3 has 15 residues. The CDR3 loop is CASRGQGPVNYGYTF. In DNA, the CDR3 is TGTGCCAGCCGGGGACAGGGGCCCGTTAACTATGGCTACACCTTC.

The rearrangement uses TRBV11-2 and TRBJ2-2; 8 bases map to TRBD1. The CDR3 extends over 17 amino acids. V was clipped by 7 bases and J by 0 bases; unmatched bases: 10. The germline V gene has CDR1 SGHAT and CDR2 FQNNGV. CDR3 region: CASTRGQGTTNTGELFF. CDR3 bases: TGTGCCAGCACCCGCGGACAGGGAACCACGAACACCGGGGAGCTGTTTTTT.

The chain recombines TRBV19 with TRBJ2-1; no clear D gene. Germline V gives CDR1 LNHDA, CDR2 SQIVND (reference sequence). V was clipped by 3 bases and J by 1 base, with 10 bases between them. The CDR3 sequence is 15 residues long. The CDR3 bases are TGTGCCAGTAGTATGATCGGAGCGTCCTACAATGAGCAGTTCTTC. The encoded protein is CASSMIGASYNEQFF. The whole variable domain, remainder taken from reference TRBV19 and TRBJ2-1, is DGGITQSPKYLFRKEGQNVTLSCEQNLNHDAMYWYRQDPGQGLRLIYYSQIVNDFQKGDIAEGYSVSREKKESFPLTVTSAQKNPTAFYLCASSMIGASYNEQFFGPGTRLTVL.

The chain combines TRBV30 with TRBJ2-7; D is ambiguous. The CDR3 has 12 residues. Per germline, CDR1 GTSNPN and CDR2 SVGIG (reference sequence). V lost 8 bases to trimming and J lost 6 bases, with 17 bases between them. This CDR3 is CARSGVGREQYF. CDR3 sequence (DNA): TGTGCCCGTAGTGGGGTGGGCCGCGAGCAGTACTTC.

The chain employs TRBV7-2 and TRBJ2-7; D gene uncertain. Germline CDR1 SGHTA, CDR2 FQGNSA. Trimming removed 3 bases from V and 5 bases from J, with 17 bases in between. The CDR3 sequence is 15 residues long. The CDR3 nucleotides are TGTGCCAGCAGCTTGCGTCTCCAACTTGAGGACGAGCAGTACTTC. Its translation is CASSLRLQLEDEQYF.

The chain recombines TRBV11-2 with TRBJ1-4, with a tentative D call TRBD1 (6 bases). The CDR3 runs to 15 residues. The V end was cut by 6 bases, the J end by 0 bases, with 11 bases between. The germline V gene has CDR1 SGHAT and CDR2 FQNNGV. Here the CDR3 DNA reads TGTGCCAGCAGGACAGGCCTCACAACTAATGAAAAACTGTTTTTT. Its translation: CASRTGLTTNEKLFF.

In its sample, this clone was seen once. The chain joins TRBV4-2 to TRBJ2-3, with D possibly TRBD2 on 6 matching bases. CDR1 is LGHNA and CDR2 is YNFKEQ in the germline V gene. Trimming left V 0 bases short and J 2 bases short, with 12 bases between. The CDR3 covers 16 residues. The CDR3, as DNA: TGTGCCAGCAGCCAAGATCTGGGACTTCTCACAGATACGCAGTATTTT. It specifies CASSQDLGLLTDTQYF.

A single count supports this clone. The rearrangement joins TRBV4-3 to TRBJ2-3; 11 bases line up with TRBD2. Germline V lookup: CDR1 LGHNA, CDR2 YSLEER. This CDR3 is 16 amino acids long. The J segment lost 4 bases and the V segment lost 0 bases, leaving 3 bases of the junction unmatched. CDR3 region: CASSQETTSGADTQYF. In nucleotides, the CDR3 is TGCGCCAGCAGCCAAGAAACGACTAGCGGGGCAGATACGCAGTATTTT.

V is TRBV19 and J is TRBJ2-5, with 7 bases matching TRBD1. The germline CDR1 and CDR2 sequences are LNHDA and SQIVND (reference sequence). CDR3 length: 13 residues. J gave up 4 bases and V 4 bases, and 3 bases lay outside the gene matches. The CDR3 reads CASSTSGGETQYF. As DNA, the CDR3 is TGTGCCAGTAGTACCTCAGGGGGAGAGACCCAGTACTTC.

The CDR3: CASSIRQGSSDTQYF. For the CDR3, the DNA is TGTGCCAGCAGTATAAGACAGGGGAGTTCAGATACGCAGTATTTT. The chain links TRBV3-1 (or the pseudogene TRBV3-2) to TRBJ2-3; 8 positions match TRBD1. Trimming took 6 bases from V and 4 from J; bases not matched to a gene: 9. CDR1 and CDR2 from the germline V gene are LGHDT and YNNKEL (reference sequence). The CDR3 runs 15 residues.

V and J are TRBV7-8 and TRBJ1-1, with D maybe TRBD1 (6 bases). Germline lookup yields CDR1 SGHVS and CDR2 FQNEAQ. The CDR3 spans 15 residues. Deletions cut 7 bases from V and 0 bases from J, with 15 bases between. CDR3 in DNA: TGTGCCAGCATCGAAAGGGGGACGGTGAACACTGAAGCTTTCTTT. Translating gives CASIERGTVNTEAFF.

This clone was counted a few times. The genes are TRBV3-1 (or the pseudogene TRBV3-2) and TRBJ1-2, with D uncertain. The germline V gene has CDR1 LGHDT and CDR2 YNNKEL (reference sequence). Trimming left V 2 bases short and J 0 bases short, with 10 bases between. CDR3 length: 15 residues. CDR3 region: CASSQSTVSNYGYTF. CDR3 DNA sequence: TGTGCCAGCAGCCAATCAACAGTCTCTAACTATGGCTACACCTTC.

This sequence joins TRBV6-6 and TRBJ2-3, with 9 positions matching TRBD2. V gave up 0 bases and J gave up 6 bases; unmatched junction bases: 4. The CDR3 extends over 15 amino acids. Per germline, CDR1 MNHNY and CDR2 SVGAGI (reference sequence). The CDR3 coding sequence is TGTGCCAGCAGTTACTCGACTAGCGGAGGGGATACGCAGTATTTT. It encodes CASSYSTSGGDTQYF.

This rearrangement joins TRBV5-3 to TRBJ2-7; D may be TRBD1 (6 bases). TRBV5-3 is sorted into the ORF group, with uncertain function. Trimming removed 0 bases at V and 7 bases at J, with 23 bases between. The CDR3 contains 17 residues. The DNA for the CDR3 is TGTGCCAGAAGCTTGGAGGCCCCGCAGGGGTCCATTGGAGAGCAGTACTTC. Translated, it gives CARSLEAPQGSIGEQYF.

The V and J genes are TRBV5-1 and TRBJ2-7; TRBD1 aligns across 7 bases. Germline trimming cut 1 base from V and 2 bases from J; bases unmatched to any gene: 12. Germline V lookup: CDR1 SGHRS, CDR2 YFSETQ. CDR3 length: 17 amino acids. The CDR3 loop reads CASSLSSRGLEAYEQYF. In nucleotides, the CDR3 is TGCGCCAGCAGCTTGTCAAGTAGGGGGCTAGAAGCCTACGAGCAGTACTTC.

This clone was detected only once. The rearrangement joins TRBV3-1 (or the pseudogene TRBV3-2) to TRBJ2-1; 12 nucleotides agree with TRBD2. CDR1 LGHDT and CDR2 YNNKEL come from the germline V gene (reference sequence). The trim removed 5 bases at V and 9 bases at J, leaving 5 bases unmatched. The CDR3 has 14 residues. The CDR3 DNA follows: TGTGCCAGCAGCAGACTAGCGGGAGTCGGTGAGCAGTTCTTC. This codes for CASSRLAGVGEQFF.

The V call is TRBV18, the J call TRBJ1-4; TRBD1 might be the D (6 bases). Germline V gene lookup returns CDR1 KGHSH and CDR2 LQKENI. CDR3 length equals 17 residues. Between the trimmed V and J ends, which lost 1 base and 0 bases, there was a span of 12 bases. This CDR3 is CASSPLGQSATNEKLFF. CDR3 sequence (DNA): TGTGCCAGCTCACCACTTGGACAGAGTGCAACTAATGAAAAACTGTTTTTT.